The 2 T cell receptor beta chains presented below share a single source sample, sequenced in a study of T cells of healthy individuals. TCRdb independently ran MiXCR on the 5' RACE reads; one entry per CDR3 protein. This table holds tens of thousands of distinct CDR3 sequences, roughly 15% found once. The receptors stem from a human donor in good health.

This clonotype has ten or more counts. The rearrangement links TRBV7-3 to TRBJ2-3; no definite D call. This CDR3 is built from 11 residues. V was shortened by 6 bases and J by 2 bases, with 3 bases between the two germline ends. CDR1 SGHTA and CDR2 FQGTGA come from the germline V gene. Written as DNA, the CDR3 is TGTGCCAGCAGACCCACAGATACGCAGTATTTT. Protein: CASRPTDTQYF.

The gene calls are TRBV7-6 and TRBJ2-2; D is undetermined. CDR1 and CDR2 (germline): SGHVS, FNYEAQ. Trimming cost V 7 bases and J 5 bases, with 8 bases left between them. The CDR3 totals 12 residues. CDR3 nucleotides: TGTGCCAGCATCTCCCGGACCGGGGAGCTGTTTTTT. It specifies CASISRTGELFF.